These 11 T cell receptor beta chains originate from one sample sequenced in a study of T cell responses to AZD1222 COVID-19 vaccine. Using immunoSEQ multiplex PCR, the repertoire was profiled, and TCRdb retains in-frame clones only, with some absent. The table lists roughly 60,000 clones, more than 60% of them singletons. The sample here was peripheral blood, taken 28 days after the second AZD1222 dose. These receptors all stem from an adult who received the AZD1222 COVID-19 vaccine.

The CDR3 nucleotides read TGTGCCAGCAAGGCTAGCGGGGTGGATACGCAGTATTTT. It yields the protein CASKASGVDTQYF. The rearrangement uses TRBV7-6 and TRBJ2-3, with 9 bases lining up with TRBD2. Germline V gene data show CDR1 as SGHVS and CDR2 as FNYEAQ. The J segment lost 6 bases and the V segment lost 7 bases, leaving 5 bases of the junction unmatched. The CDR3 covers 13 residues.

V gene TRBV19 combines with J gene TRBJ1-6; 8 bases are shared with TRBD1. CDR1 and CDR2 (germline): LNHDA, SQIVND (reference sequence). The J segment lost 10 bases and the V segment lost 5 bases, leaving 10 bases of the junction unmatched. The CDR3 loop spans 15 amino acids. CDR3 sequence (DNA): TGTGCCAGTAGTGCAGGGGGCGCCGGGTTCTCACCCCTCCACTTT. Protein product: CASSAGGAGFSPLHF.

The genes are TRBV10-3 and TRBJ2-7, with unresolved D. The CDR3 is 13 amino acids. V was clipped by 0 bases and J by 3 bases, with 6 bases between them. Germline lookup yields CDR1 ENHRY and CDR2 SYGVKD. The CDR3 coding sequence is TGTGCCATCAGTGAGTCGAACAGCTACGAGCAGTACTTC. Protein: CAISESNSYEQYF.

The rearrangement uses TRBV19 and TRBJ2-5, with D possibly matching TRBD1 (8 bases). This CDR3 region has 13 residues. Germline CDR1 reads LNHDA; CDR2 reads SQIVND (reference sequence). V gave up 6 bases and J gave up 7 bases, with 15 bases separating them. Here the CDR3 DNA reads TGTGCCAGTAGCTTGGACAGGGAGGGGACCCAGTACTTC. This codes for CASSLDREGTQYF. Full variable domain (missing parts from reference TRBV19 and TRBJ2-5): DGGITQSPKYLFRKEGQNVTLSCEQNLNHDAMYWYRQDPGQGLRLIYYSQIVNDFQKGDIAEGYSVSREKKESFPLTVTSAQKNPTAFYLCASSLDREGTQYFGPGTRLLVL.

The CDR3 protein is CASSLGAPYEQYF. CDR3 sequence (DNA): TGTGCCAGCAGCTTGGGGGCCCCCTACGAGCAGTACTTC. The chain recombines TRBV11-3 with TRBJ2-7, with a tentative D call TRBD1 (6 bases). V lost 3 bases, J lost 2 bases, and 8 bases lay in between. The CDR3 runs to 13 residues. Germline-derived CDR1 and CDR2 are SGHNT and YENEEA.

The genes are TRBV5-1 and TRBJ1-6, with D perhaps TRBD1 (5 bases). Germline V CDR1 and CDR2: SGHRS, YFSETQ. This CDR3 region has 15 residues. With 0 bases removed from V and 5 bases from J, the gap between germline ends came to 9 bases. This CDR3 reads CASSLAGTDNSPLHF. CDR3 sequence (DNA): TGCGCCAGCAGCTTGGCCGGGACGGATAATTCACCCCTCCACTTT.

J is TRBJ2-3 and V is TRBV5-1, with 7 bases identical to TRBD2. The CDR3 length is 15 residues. The junction had 3 bases not matched to a gene; V was cut back by 2 bases and J by 0 bases. Germline V gene sequence: CDR1 SGHRS, CDR2 YFSETQ. In nucleotides, the CDR3 is TGCGCCAGCAGCTTAGAGCGGGGAAGCACAGATACGCAGTATTTT. Amino acid sequence: CASSLERGSTDTQYF. Based on the CDR3 plus reference TRBV5-1 and TRBJ2-3, the full variable domain is KAGVTQTPRYLIKTRGQQVTLSCSPISGHRSVSWYQQTPGQGLQFLFEYFSETQRNKGNFPGRFSGRQFSNSRSEMNVSTLELGDSALYLCASSLERGSTDTQYFGPGTRLTVL.

This clone was seen a few times. The V call is TRBV7-2, the J call TRBJ1-2; possible D gene TRBD1, 5 bases. Germline V CDR1 and CDR2: SGHTA, FQGNSA. The CDR3 runs 17 residues. V gave up 1 base and J gave up 4 bases, with 19 bases separating them. The CDR3 nucleotides are TGTGCCAGCAGCTTAGGTTCTGGAGGGGCCTCCTCCTATGGCTACACCTTC. Translated: CASSLGSGGASSYGYTF. Based on the CDR3 plus reference TRBV7-2 and TRBJ1-2, the full variable domain is GAGVSQSPSNKVTEKGKDVELRCDPISGHTALYWYRQSLGQGLEFLIYFQGNSAPDKSGLPSDRFSAERTGGSVSTLTIQRTQQEDSAVYLCASSLGSGGASSYGYTFGSGTRLTVV.

A few counts support this clone. This sequence joins TRBV7-9 and TRBJ2-1; D is possibly TRBD2 (7 bases). Germline CDR1 SEHNR, CDR2 FQNEAQ (reference sequence). There are 13 residues in the CDR3. V lost 11 bases, J lost 5 bases, and 16 bases lay in between. CDR3 amino acids: CAVPGGRNNEQFF. DNA for the CDR3: TGTGCCGTACCGGGGGGCCGCAACAATGAGCAGTTCTTC.

The V gene is TRBV6-5, the J gene TRBJ1-3; D not resolved. Germline V lookup: CDR1 MNHEY, CDR2 SVGAGI. The CDR3 sequence is 14 residues long. V was pared by 5 bases and J by 4 bases, with 12 bases between. CDR3 sequence (DNA): TGTGCCAGCAGTCCCGGGATTTTAGGAAACACCATATATTTT. Translating it yields CASSPGILGNTIYF.

This chain uses TRBV5-5 with TRBJ1-6; D gene uncertain. V was clipped by 9 bases and J by 2 bases, with 9 bases between them. The CDR3 runs 13 residues. Germline CDR1 is SGHKS and CDR2 is YYEKEE (reference sequence). The CDR3 region has the DNA TGTGCCACCGGTGGGACCTATAATTCACCCCTCCACTTT. It codes for CATGGTYNSPLHF.